The clone carrying this TCR beta chain turned up a few times. The target antigen is unknown. The time point denotes: persistent/refractory GD, antithyroid drugs over 5 years with positive TRAb. RNA extracted from PBMCs served as the sequencing template. The patient group derived from an endocrinology department in Xi'an, China. This specimen belongs to a study of regulatory T cells in long-lasting Graves disease. About the research overall: Those with persistent Graves' disease had received antithyroid drugs for over 5 years with positive TSH receptor antibodies. Study results and caveats: Segments TRBV28, TRBJ1-2 and TRBJ2-5 showed preferential usage in persistent disease. TCR diversity was lower in persistent than newly diagnosed Graves' disease.

Investigators prepared the TCR beta libraries by applying iRepertoire HTBI primers and Arm-PCR of CDR3 regions. TCRdb itself ran the multiplex PCR reads through MiXCR, one entry per CDR3 protein. The sample includes under 450,000 distinct CDR3 sequences, less than 30% of them seen just once. V lost 0 bases to trimming and J lost 6 bases, with 10 bases between them. CDR3 length: 14 residues. The germline gives CDR1 SGHRS, CDR2 YFSETQ. This clonotype was obtained from a woman aged 40 to 49 with Graves disease. J is TRBJ2-1 and V is TRBV5-1; the D call may be TRBD1 or TRBD2 (5 bases each). The material was peripheral blood mononuclear cells (PBMCs), obtained when the disease was refractory, from a patient treated with antithyroid drugs. The CDR3 bases are TGCGCCAGCAGCTTGGAGTTCGGGACCAATGAGCAGTTCTTC. Residues: CASSLEFGTNEQFF.